This passage covers 23 T cell receptor beta chains from one sample sequenced in a study of T cells in Graves' hyperthyroidism and ophthalmopathy. Authors of the study amplified TCR beta CDR3 regions from RNA transcripts. A set of HTBI primers served as the primers for a first-round RT-PCR of the TCR CDR3. MiXCR, applied by TCRdb to the multiplex PCR reads, yields one record per CDR3 protein. The table lists under 350,000 distinct CDR3 sequences, approximately 15% of them singletons. Input material: blood. Source of these receptors: a woman in her sixties with Graves' ophthalmopathy.

The table lists this clonotype with a few counts. Sequence at one end of the junction differs from germline and may be a read error. The chain is built from TRBV24-1 and TRBJ2-1; D not resolved. This CDR3 has 15 amino acids. From germline, CDR1 is KGHDR and CDR2 SFDVKD. In DNA form, the CDR3 reads TGTGCCACCAGTGATTTTACAGCACCACTCTATGAGCAGTCCTTC. Residues: CATSDFTAPLYEQSF.

This clonotype was seen ten or more times. The rearrangement links TRBV3-1 to TRBJ2-7, with no clear D. Deletions cut 5 bases from V and 3 bases from J, with 11 bases between. CDR3 length equals 13 residues. Germline V gives CDR1 LGHDT, CDR2 YNNKEL (reference sequence). The chain's CDR3 is CASSGVWGYEQYF. The CDR3 nucleotides are TGTGCCAGCAGCGGAGTCTGGGGCTACGAGCAGTACTTC.

This clonotype was counted at least ten times. The CDR3 nucleotides read TGTGCCAGCAGTTACCGGCCTAACAGCAATCAGCCCCAGCATTTT. Residues: CASSYRPNSNQPQHF. The chain has TRBV6-2 or TRBV6-3 and TRBJ1-5; no firm D call. The CDR3 is 15 residues long. Germline assignment: CDR1 MNHEY and CDR2 SVGEGT. Trimming cost V 2 bases and J 1 base, with 9 bases left between them.

This clonotype appeared many times. This chain connects TRBV10-3 to TRBJ1-1; possible D gene TRBD1, 5 bases. The V gene's germline CDR1 is ENHRY and CDR2 SYGVKD. Trimming removed 4 bases from V and 6 bases from J, with 12 bases in between. CDR3 size: 13 residues. As DNA, the CDR3 is TGTGCCATCAGTGTCAATGGGGGGGCTGAAGCTTTCTTT. Its translation: CAISVNGGAEAFF.

This clonotype was seen many times. This chain links TRBV12-3 or TRBV12-4 with TRBJ2-7; TRBD1 aligns across 12 bases. The CDR3 length is 15 residues. J lost 5 bases, V lost 3 bases, and 5 bases had no gene match. In DNA, the CDR3 is TGTGCCAGCAGTTTCGCGGGACAGGGGGCCCACGAGCAGTACTTC. Translation gives CASSFAGQGAHEQYF.

V is TRBV29-1 and J is TRBJ2-3; TRBD1 matches at 8 bases. Germline lookup yields CDR1 SQVTM and CDR2 ANQGSEA. V lost 6 bases, J lost 2 bases, and 16 bases stayed unmatched. This CDR3 spans 17 amino acids. The CDR3 region has the DNA TGCAGCGTAAAACCCCCATCGGACAGGGTCTTCACAGATACGCAGTATTTT. Translated, it gives CSVKPPSDRVFTDTQYF.

V usage is TRBV10-3 and J usage is TRBJ1-6; D remains unclear. Germline V gene data show CDR1 as ENHRY and CDR2 as SYGVKD. This CDR3 is 15 amino acids long. Trimming left V 0 bases short and J 7 bases short, with 10 bases between. Here the CDR3 reads CAISESPGYNSPLHF. CDR3 nucleotide sequence: TGTGCCATCAGTGAGTCGCCGGGGTACAATTCACCCCTCCACTTT.

This clonotype was seen many times. The genes are TRBV30 and TRBJ2-7; 7 bases line up with TRBD2. Germline-derived CDR1 and CDR2 are GTSNPN and SVGIG (reference sequence). With 0 bases clipped from V and 5 bases from J, the junction kept 28 bases outside the gene matches. The CDR3 consists of 21 residues. The CDR3 region is CAWSVQRSASGGRRQGHEQYF. Here the CDR3 DNA reads TGTGCCTGGAGTGTACAGAGATCCGCTAGCGGCGGGAGACGTCAGGGCCACGAGCAGTACTTC. Complete variable domain (other parts from reference TRBV30 and TRBJ2-7): SQTIHQWPATLVQPVGSPLSLECTVEGTSNPNLYWYRQAAGRGLQLLFYSVGIGQISSEVPQNLSASRPQDRQFILSSKKLLLSDSGFYLCAWSVQRSASGGRRQGHEQYFGPGTRLTVT.

About this clonotype: This sequence may be a read error, since a much larger clone differs from it by one base. V and J are TRBV7-2 and TRBJ1-5, with D possibly TRBD1 on 5 matching bases. Trimming took 7 bases from V and 9 from J, leaving 16 bases between them. This CDR3 has 13 amino acids. Germline CDR1 reads SGHTA; CDR2 reads FQGNSA. The CDR3 nucleotides are TGTGCCAGCACCCCCAATCAGAGGGGGCCCCAGCATTTT. As protein: CASTPNQRGPQHF. Supplemented by reference TRBV7-2 and TRBJ1-5, the full variable domain reads GAGVSQSPSNKVTEKGKDVELRCDPISGHTALYWYRQSLGQGLEFLIYFQGNSAPDKSGLPSDRFSAERTGGSVSTLTIQRTQQEDSAVYLCASTPNQRGPQHFGDGTRLSIL.

This clonotype came up many times. The gene calls are TRBV6-2 or TRBV6-3 and TRBJ1-1; D gene unclear. CDR1 and CDR2 from the germline V gene are MNHEY and SVGEGT. V shed 0 bases and J shed 1 base, with 6 bases lying between them. The CDR3 spans 14 residues. The CDR3 region has the DNA TGTGCCAGCAGTTACTCGGTCCAGAACACTGAAGCTTTCTTT. Translated, it gives CASSYSVQNTEAFF.

This rearrangement joins TRBV28 to TRBJ1-6, with D possibly matching TRBD1 (5 bases). Trimming shortened V by 6 bases and J by 9 bases, and 15 bases separated the two germline ends. The CDR3 length is 14 residues. CDR1 is MDHEN and CDR2 is SYDVKM in the germline V gene. The CDR3 sequence: CASSPIQGISPLHF. The CDR3 DNA reads as TGTGCCAGCAGCCCAATCCAGGGTATTTCACCCCTCCACTTT.

This clonotype was picked up many times. The chain couples TRBV9 to TRBJ1-1, with D maybe TRBD1 (6 bases). Germline loops: CDR1 SGDLS, CDR2 YYNGEE. With 3 bases removed from V and 5 bases from J, the gap between germline ends came to 11 bases. This CDR3 spans 13 amino acids. As DNA, the CDR3 is TGTGCCAGCAGCGGAGGGGGGAGGACTGAAGCTTTCTTT. Encoded protein: CASSGGGRTEAFF.

This clonotype was detected many times. V is TRBV20-1 and J is TRBJ2-7; D remains ambiguous. V was clipped by 5 bases and J by 1 base, with 15 bases between them. The CDR3 covers 14 residues. Germline CDR1 and CDR2: DFQATT and SNEGSKA (reference sequence). The CDR3 sequence is CSAFPTGQSYEQYF. The DNA for the CDR3 is TGCAGTGCTTTCCCCACCGGGCAGTCCTACGAGCAGTACTTC.

The rearrangement links TRBV10-3 to TRBJ2-5; D is undetermined. The CDR3 is made up of 16 amino acids. CDR1 is ENHRY, CDR2 SYGVKD, per germline. Trimming shortened V by 6 bases and J by 10 bases, and 27 bases separated the two germline ends. In nucleotides, the CDR3 is TGTGCCATCAGCGAAACTAAAGCCAACGGTGGAGCAGGCCAGTACTTC. Translated, it gives CAISETKANGGAGQYF.

This clonotype was seen repeatedly, ten times or more. J is TRBJ2-5 and V is TRBV28; 7 nucleotides line up with TRBD2. Germline V gene sequence: CDR1 MDHEN, CDR2 SYDVKM. The CDR3 has 13 residues. V lost 7 bases, J lost 2 bases, and 4 bases stayed unmatched. CDR3 loop: CASTGGGQETQYF. The CDR3 DNA reads TGTGCCAGCACTGGGGGGGGACAAGAGACCCAGTACTTC. Full variable domain (outside the CDR3, taken from reference TRBV28 and TRBJ2-5): DVKVTQSSRYLVKRTGEKVFLECVQDMDHENMFWYRQDPGLGLRLIYFSYDVKMKEKGDIPEGYSVSREKKERFSLILESASTNQTSMYLCASTGGGQETQYFGPGTRLLVL.

This clonotype was seen repeatedly, ten times or more. J is TRBJ2-6 and V is TRBV28; the match to TRBD1 covers 8 bases. Germline V gene lookup returns CDR1 MDHEN and CDR2 SYDVKM. Trimming cost V 6 bases and J 1 base; bases outside gene matches: 2. This CDR3 is 15 amino acids long. CDR3 bases: TGTGCCAGCAGACAGGGGGATTCTGGGGCCAACGTCCTGACTTTC. Translation: CASRQGDSGANVLTF. Complete variable domain (other parts from reference TRBV28 and TRBJ2-6): DVKVTQSSRYLVKRTGEKVFLECVQDMDHENMFWYRQDPGLGLRLIYFSYDVKMKEKGDIPEGYSVSREKKERFSLILESASTNQTSMYLCASRQGDSGANVLTFGAGSRLTVL.

This clonotype was picked up many times. The gene calls are TRBV28 and TRBJ1-3; no reliable D call. The CDR3 has 15 amino acids. Trimming pared 3 bases from V and 0 bases from J, leaving 9 bases between. Germline assignment: CDR1 MDHEN and CDR2 SYDVKM. CDR3 amino acids: CASSFGSGSGNTIYF. The DNA of the CDR3 is TGTGCCAGCAGTTTCGGGTCCGGCTCTGGAAACACCATATATTTT.

This clonotype was seen ten or more times. This chain uses TRBV12-3 or TRBV12-4 with TRBJ2-1, with D unclear. Trimming pared 4 bases from V and 11 bases from J, leaving 15 bases between. CDR3 size: 13 residues. This CDR3 is CASSSRAASQQFF. As DNA, the CDR3 is TGTGCCAGCAGTTCTAGGGCAGCCTCACAGCAGTTCTTC.

The sample holds many counts of this clonotype. V is TRBV3-1 and J is TRBJ1-5, with D hard to call. The germline CDR1 and CDR2 sequences are LGHDT and YNNKEL (reference sequence). The CDR3 covers 17 residues. With 0 bases removed from V and 2 bases from J, the gap between germline ends came to 14 bases. CDR3 region: CASSQERSGRGNQPQHF. The CDR3 bases are TGTGCCAGCAGCCAAGAGCGGTCCGGGAGGGGCAATCAGCCCCAGCATTTT.

Comment on this clonotype: Being one base from a much bigger clone, this may be a read error. The rearrangement links TRBV4-1 to TRBJ2-1; a weak D match, TRBD2 (5 bases). The CDR3 extends over 14 amino acids. Germline-derived CDR1 and CDR2 are MGHRA and YSYEKL. The CDR3 nucleotides are TGCGCCAGCAGCCAAGCGGGGTGGTACAATGAGCAGTCCTTC. Protein product: CASSQAGWYNEQSF.

The gene calls are TRBV5-1 and TRBJ2-1; TRBD1 agrees at 10 bases. The CDR3 is 14 residues long. CDR1 is SGHRS and CDR2 is YFSETQ in the germline V gene. Trimming at V came to 3 bases and at J to 5 bases, leaving 2 bases not matched to a gene. The CDR3 DNA follows: TGCGCCAGCAGCTCCGGGACAGGGGACAATGAGCAGTTCTTC. This codes for CASSSGTGDNEQFF.

This chain uses TRBV5-1 with TRBJ2-5; 7 nucleotides align to TRBD1. Per the germline V gene, CDR1 is SGHRS and CDR2 is YFSETQ. The CDR3 length is 15 residues. Unmatched junction bases numbered 8, after V lost 1 base and J lost 5 bases. CDR3 in amino acids: CASSLFRGYRETQYF. The DNA of the CDR3 is TGCGCCAGCAGCTTGTTCAGGGGGTACAGGGAGACCCAGTACTTC.

This clonotype was recorded many times. The rearrangement joins TRBV20-1 to TRBJ2-2, with a possible D match to TRBD2 (5 bases). This CDR3 contains 19 residues. Per the germline V gene, CDR1 is DFQATT and CDR2 is SNEGSKA (reference sequence). The V end lost 0 bases, the J end lost 3 bases, and 23 bases lay between the germline ends. The CDR3 sequence is CSARDTDPPPLRDTGELFF. DNA for the CDR3: TGCAGTGCTAGAGACACGGACCCACCACCTTTGAGGGACACCGGGGAGCTGTTTTTT.